This TCR beta chain came from a study of cytomegalovirus exposure and HLA in healthy donors. Study-wide points: Cytomegalovirus association was assigned to approximately 160 TCR beta chains. The classifier, whose performance was assessed in both the original and validation cohorts, reportedly diagnosed cytomegalovirus status with high specificity and sensitivity.

Trimming took 2 bases from V and 2 from J, leaving 12 bases between them. The CDR3 length is 15 residues. Germline V gene sequence: CDR1 LNHDA, CDR2 SQIVND (reference sequence). As regards this clone: What it binds is not known.

PCR involved 60 Vbeta and 13 Jbeta primers. Measured with immunoSEQ multiplex PCR; TCRdb has only the in-frame clones, and not every one. The sample lists approximately 150,000 clones; approximately 70% were seen once. The sample comprised PBMCs. The rearrangement joins TRBV19 to TRBJ2-5; no clear D gene. The TCR sequence derives from a woman in her sixties in good health and CMV-seronegative. In nucleotides, the CDR3 is TGTGCCAGTAGTATACTCGCAGGTATTCAAGAGACCCAGTACTTC. Its translation: CASSILAGIQETQYF.